This note documents a single T cell receptor beta chain sequence. Using its own MiXCR run on the 5' RACE reads, TCRdb lists one record per CDR3 protein. The sample gives a few hundred thousand distinct CDR3 sequences, 24% of which show up once; 2.9% is in the top ten. The germline CDR1 and CDR2 sequences are SEHNR and FQNEAQ (reference sequence). Losses at the gene ends were 4 bases for V and 5 bases for J; bases not matched to a gene: 9. This CDR3 has 16 residues. The data were obtained in a study of identical twins. These same records also appear under a second study, on T cells expressing NK-cell markers. According to that study: It was sorted CD3+CD56+NKG2C+, CD3+CD56+NKG2C- and CD3+CD56-NKG2C+ T cells that supplied the TCR beta repertoires.

The receptor was derived from a woman aged 18-29 years in good health. J is TRBJ2-1 and V is TRBV7-9, with 9 bases identical to TRBD2. Sequencing was done on a sample of CD4+ T cells sorted from blood. In DNA form, the CDR3 reads TGTGCCAGCAGCTCCACAGGCGGGGGGGCTAACAATGAGCAGTTCTTC. This gives the protein CASSSTGGGANNEQFF.